The 3 T cell receptor beta chains below come from one sample, sequenced in a study of blood T cell repertoires in COVID-19. Libraries were prepared by immunoSEQ multiplex PCR; TCRdb keeps only in-frame clonotypes and omits some of them. The sample lists 350,000 or so clones, 80% to 90% occurring once. The sample comprised PBMCs or T cells enriched from blood (not recorded which). Receptors were obtained from a woman aged 40 to 50 with acute COVID-19.

The chain uses TRBV3-1 (or the pseudogene TRBV3-2) and TRBJ2-1; a weak D match, TRBD2 (6 bases). The germline gives CDR1 LGHDT, CDR2 YNNKEL (reference sequence). V lost 0 bases and J lost 1, with 13 bases in between. This CDR3 has 17 amino acids. CDR3 bases: TGTGCCAGCAGCCAAGATCTTAGCGGAAGATCCTACAATGAGCAGTTCTTC. This encodes CASSQDLSGRSYNEQFF.

V gene TRBV20-1 combines with J gene TRBJ2-2, with a tentative D call TRBD2 (5 bases). This CDR3 has 13 residues. V was trimmed by 3 bases and J by 2 bases, leaving 7 bases between them. CDR1 and CDR2 (germline): DFQATT, SNEGSKA (reference sequence). DNA of the CDR3: TGCAGTGCTAGTCGGGGTAACACCGGGGAGCTGTTTTTT. Translating it yields CSASRGNTGELFF.

The chain employs TRBV24-1 and TRBJ1-5; D is possibly TRBD1 (5 bases). The V end lost 6 bases, the J end lost 0 bases, and 17 bases lay between the germline ends. Germline V CDR1 and CDR2: KGHDR, SFDVKD. The CDR3 loop spans 17 amino acids. This CDR3 reads CATSLTDRGYSNQPQHF. The CDR3 coding sequence is TGTGCCACCAGTCTAACGGATAGGGGATATAGCAATCAGCCCCAGCATTTT.